A selection of T cell receptor beta chains follows, all from one sample in a study of cytomegalovirus exposure and HLA in healthy donors. Profiled with immunoSEQ multiplex PCR; TCRdb holds only in-frame clones, not every one. Of approximately 100,000 clones listed, 75% to 85% are singletons. Sequenced input: PBMCs. The receptors come from a man aged 18 to 30 in good health and CMV-seronegative. Each CDR3 is given with its conserved first and last residue. The D gene is left open where the match is weak. Size tells how often a clone was seen (once, few, many) or the class of an expanded clone, and some rows leave it out.

>TRBJ2-5|TRBV7-2|.|.
TGTGCCAGCAGCTTTTGGCCCCAAGAGACCCAGTACTTC
CASSFWPQETQYF
>TRBJ1-2|TRBV27|.|.
TGTGCCAGCCGTCCTGGCCCAGACTATGGCTACACCTTC
CASRPGPDYGYTF
>TRBJ2-5|TRBV29-1|.|.
TGCAGCCGGCGGGTCCAAGAGACCCAGTACTTC
CSRRVQETQYF
>TRBJ1-4|TRBV11-2|.|TRBD1
TGTGCCAGCAGCTGGACAGGGGGGGCTCATAATGAAAAACTGTTTTTT
CASSWTGGAHNEKLFF
>TRBJ1-4|TRBV21-1|.|.
TGTGCCAGCAGCACTTACAGGGTTCACGAAAAACTGTTTTTT
CASSTYRVHEKLFF
>TRBJ1-5|TRBV18|.|.
TGTGCCAGCTCGTCGGAGGAGGGTGGTGGGCATTTT
CASSSEEGGGHF
>TRBJ2-7|TRBV9|.|TRBD2
TGTGCCAGCAGCCCCCATGCGGGGGGCCCTACCTACGAGCAGTACTTC
CASSPHAGGPTYEQYF
>TRBJ2-3|TRBV4-2|.|TRBD1
TGTGCCAGCAGCCCAACCGCCAGGGGGCTAAGGGCAGATACGCAGTATTTT
CASSPTARGLRADTQYF
>TRBJ2-1|TRBV4-1|.|TRBD2
TGCGCCAGCAGCCCACTAGCGGGGGGGTTCAATGAGCAGTTCTTC
CASSPLAGGFNEQFF
>TRBJ1-2|TRBV5-1|.|.
TGCGCCAGCGGCTTGGCCACTATTAACTATGGCTACACCTTC
CASGLATINYGYTF
>TRBJ1-1|TRBV7-8|.|TRBD1
TGTGCCAGCAGCTTAGTCAGGGGGTCGACTGAAGCTTTCTTT
CASSLVRGSTEAFF
>TRBJ1-2|TRBV7-8|.|TRBD1
TGTGCCAGCAGCTTCGCGGACAGGGGGAGTTACGGCTACACCTTC
CASSFADRGSYGYTF
>TRBJ2-7|TRBV6-5|few|.
TGTGCCAGCAGTTGGGTAAGGGGATACGAGCAGTACTTC
CASSWVRGYEQYF
>TRBJ2-2|TRBV5-1|.|TRBD1
TGCGCCAGCAGCTTTAAAGCCCCGGGACAGGGATTCGGGGAGCTGTTTTTT
CASSFKAPGQGFGELFF
>TRBJ1-1|TRBV27|.|.
TGTGCCAGCAGTTTGCCGGGAGGGAACACTGAAGCTTTCTTT
CASSLPGGNTEAFF
>TRBJ2-4|TRBV5-6|.|.
TGTGCCAGCAGCGTCCCACTCGCCAAAAACATTCAGTACTTC
CASSVPLAKNIQYF
>TRBJ1-2|TRBV5-5|.|.
TGTGCCAGCAGCTTGCCAGGTCTCAACTATGGCTACACCTTC
CASSLPGLNYGYTF
>TRBJ2-5|TRBV7-7|few|.
TGTGCCAGCGGGCCTTGGGGCGTCCAAGAGACCCAGTACTTC
CASGPWGVQETQYF
>TRBJ1-2|TRBV29-1|few|.
TGCAGCGTGGACGGCGGGGCTAGTAGCTATGGCTACACCTTC
CSVDGGASSYGYTF
>TRBJ2-3|TRBV6-4|.|TRBD2
TGTGCCAGCAGCCCGACTAGCGGGGGGACCGCAGATACGCAGTATTTT
CASSPTSGGTADTQYF
>TRBJ1-1|TRBV19|.|.
TGTGCCAGTAATCTGGGGGCGAACACTGAAGCTTTCTTT
CASNLGANTEAFF
>TRBJ2-7|TRBV10-1|.|.
TGCGCCAGCAGTTCCTCCGGGACAAGCGAGCAGTACTTC
CASSSSGTSEQYF
>TRBJ1-1|TRBV5-1|.|.
TGCGCCAGCAGTAGACAAGACACACGGTCCGCTGAAGCTTTCTTT
CASSRQDTRSAEAFF
>TRBJ1-2|TRBV6-5|.|TRBD1
TGTGCCAGCAGCTTAACAGGGGACTATGGCTACACCTTC
CASSLTGDYGYTF
>TRBJ1-1|TRBV15|.|TRBD1
TGTGCCACCAGCGGGACAGGGGTAAACACTGAAGCTTTCTTT
CATSGTGVNTEAFF
>TRBJ1-2|TRBV9|once|.
TGTGCCAGCAGCGTAGTAGCCGGGGGCTACACCTTC
CASSVVAGGYTF
>TRBJ2-7|TRBV6-6|.|.
TGTGCCAGCAGTTATCATCACATACCCGAGCAGTACTTC
CASSYHHIPEQYF
>TRBJ2-7|TRBV7-9|.|.
TGTGCCAGCAGCCCCCAGGGGATGGGGGGGGCCTCCTACGAGCAGTACTTC
CASSPQGMGGASYEQYF
>TRBJ1-6|TRBV4-1|.|.
TGCGCCAGCAGCCAAGAAGGACAGCTTCTTAATTCACCCCTCCACTTT
CASSQEGQLLNSPLHF
>TRBJ2-1|TRBV6-5|.|.
TGTGCCAGCAGTTACTATCAGGGGAGTATGGCTGATGAGCAGTTCTTC
CASSYYQGSMADEQFF
>TRBJ2-3|TRBV18|.|TRBD2
TGTGCCAGCTCACCAATGGACGTAGCGGGGGGGCCAGATACGCAGTATTTT
CASSPMDVAGGPDTQYF
>TRBJ2-1|TRBV18|.|.
TGTGCCAGCTCAGAAGGGGTGAACAATGAGCAGTTCTTC
CASSEGVNNEQFF
>TRBJ1-2|TRBV5-8|.|.
TGTGCCAGCAGCCCAGGAGGCGCCCCTGGCTACACCTTC
CASSPGGAPGYTF
>TRBJ1-1|TRBV6-5|.|.
TGTGCCAGCAGTTCCCGGGGCACTGAAGCTTTCTTT
CASSSRGTEAFF
>TRBJ1-2|TRBV18|.|.
TGTGCCAGCTCACCACCGGAGGTGCCAATCTATGGCTACACCTTC
CASSPPEVPIYGYTF
>TRBJ1-2|TRBV6-1|.|.
TGTGCCGGGAAGGACAGTTATGGCTACACCTTC
CAGKDSYGYTF
>TRBJ1-2|TRBV4-1|.|TRBD1
TGCGCCAGCAGCCCTTCGACAGGGACGACAATGCAGGGCTACACCTTC
CASSPSTGTTMQGYTF
>TRBJ1-2|TRBV5-5|.|.
TGTGCCAGCGGGGAGGCAGCGGGCAACTATGGCTACACCTTC
CASGEAAGNYGYTF
>TRBJ1-2|TRBV19|.|TRBD1
TGTGCCAGTAGGGACCGGGACAGGGGGCAGGGCTATGGCTACACCTTC
CASRDRDRGQGYGYTF
>TRBJ2-7|TRBV12-5|.|.
TGTGCTAGTGGTCCTTCCTACGAGCAGTACTTC
CASGPSYEQYF
>TRBJ1-3|TRBV5-4|.|.
TGTGCCAACAGCCCCGGCGGTAGGGGCTCGGGAAACACCATATATTTT
CANSPGGRGSGNTIYF
>TRBJ2-6|TRBV25-1|.|.
TGTGCCAGCAGTGAAGGGGGCTTGGCCAACGTCCTGACTTTC
CASSEGGLANVLTF
>TRBJ1-5|TRBV5-1|.|.
TGCGCCAGCCGGACAGATAGCAATCAGCCCCAGCATTTT
CASRTDSNQPQHF
>TRBJ2-1|TRBV19|.|.
TGTGCCAGTAGTATGGGAGCATCCTACAATGAGCAGTTCTTC
CASSMGASYNEQFF
>TRBJ1-1|TRBV30|.|.
TGTGCCTGGAGGGCCGGGGGGGGAGGAACTGAAGCTTTCTTT
CAWRAGGGGTEAFF
>TRBJ1-5|TRBV7-8|.|.
TGTGCCAGCAGCTTTGCGGGGGCGAAGACCCAGCATTTT
CASSFAGAKTQHF
>TRBJ2-1|TRBV2|.|TRBD2
TGTGCCAGCAGAGAAAGCGGGACTAGCGCTTACAATGAGCAGTTCTTC
CASRESGTSAYNEQFF
>TRBJ2-7|TRBV5-1|.|.
TGCGCCAGCAGCTTGGGGCTCATCTACGAGCAGTACTTC
CASSLGLIYEQYF
>TRBJ2-2|TRBV4-1|.|.
TGCGCCAGCAGCCTGACGACTACCGGGGAGCTGTTTTTT
CASSLTTTGELFF